This is a list of T cell receptor beta chains from one sample in a study of regulatory T cells in long-lasting Graves disease. TCRdb re-analysed the multiplex PCR reads in MiXCR, keeping a single row per CDR3 protein. The data show around 420,000 distinct CDR3 sequences, with approximately 16% seen just once and about 8.2% held by the top ten. These data were also reused for a study on T cells in Graves' hyperthyroidism and ophthalmopathy.

The sample was peripheral blood mononuclear cells (PBMCs), taken at new diagnosis, from a patient treated with antithyroid drugs. Receptor source: a woman in her thirties or forties with Graves disease. The CDR3 runs from the conserved cysteine through the conserved F or W. Fields, in order: D gene, J gene, clone size, V gene, CDR3 DNA, CDR3 protein. D genes are given only for firm matches. Expanded clones are given a class, and other clones once, few, many or no size at all.

d_gene: TRBD2
j_gene: TRBJ2-1
abundance: NA
v_gene: TRBV12-3/TRBV12-4
CDR3nt: TGTGCCAGCAGCTTTGGACTAGCGGGAGAGGGGGGGAATGAGCAGTTCTTC
CDR3aa: CASSFGLAGEGGNEQFF

d_gene: NA
j_gene: TRBJ1-4
abundance: many
v_gene: TRBV4-1
CDR3nt: TGCGCCAGCAGCCAAACAGGGAGCCCTAATGAAAAACTGTTTTTT
CDR3aa: CASSQTGSPNEKLFF

d_gene: NA
j_gene: TRBJ1-4
abundance: NA
v_gene: TRBV28
CDR3nt: TGTGCCAGCAACCGAGCCGGCAATCGAGGGGAAAAACTGTTTTTT
CDR3aa: CASNRAGNRGEKLFF

d_gene: NA
j_gene: TRBJ2-4
abundance: few
v_gene: TRBV30
CDR3nt: TGTGCCTGGACCGCAAAACAGGTTTTAGCCAAAAACATTCAGTACTTC
CDR3aa: CAWTAKQVLAKNIQYF

d_gene: TRBD2
j_gene: TRBJ2-2
abundance: NA
v_gene: TRBV6-9
CDR3nt: TGTGCCAGCAGTTACCGACGGACTAGCGGGAGGGAGAACACCGGGGAGCTGTTTTTT
CDR3aa: CASSYRRTSGRENTGELFF

d_gene: TRBD1
j_gene: TRBJ1-2
abundance: many
v_gene: TRBV29-1
CDR3nt: TGCAGCGTTGAACCGACAGGGACTGGCTACACCTTC
CDR3aa: CSVEPTGTGYTF

d_gene: TRBD2
j_gene: TRBJ2-1
abundance: NA
v_gene: TRBV12-3/TRBV12-4
CDR3nt: TGTGCCAGCAGTTTTCTAGCTAGCGGGGCCCAAAAGTTCTTC
CDR3aa: CASSFLASGAQKFF

d_gene: NA
j_gene: TRBJ2-7
abundance: many
v_gene: TRBV20-1
CDR3nt: TGCAGTGCTAGAGATAGGGGTCGGAGCTCCTACGAGCAGTACTTC
CDR3aa: CSARDRGRSSYEQYF

d_gene: NA
j_gene: TRBJ2-1
abundance: NA
v_gene: TRBV7-9
CDR3nt: TGTGCCAGCAGCTTTAGTATATCCTACAATGAGCAGTTCTTC
CDR3aa: CASSFSISYNEQFF

d_gene: NA
j_gene: TRBJ2-5
abundance: NA
v_gene: TRBV28
CDR3nt: TGTGCCAGCGGCCGCCCGCTCGAAGGGGCAGGGGAGACCCAGTACTTC
CDR3aa: CASGRPLEGAGETQYF

d_gene: TRBD1
j_gene: TRBJ1-1
abundance: few
v_gene: TRBV7-9
CDR3nt: TGTGCCAGCAGCCAGGGACAGGGTGACACTGAAGCTTTCTTT
CDR3aa: CASSQGQGDTEAFF

d_gene: NA
j_gene: TRBJ2-7
abundance: many
v_gene: TRBV7-9
CDR3nt: TGTGCCAGCAGCAGAGTAGAAAACGAGCAGTACTTC
CDR3aa: CASSRVENEQYF

d_gene: TRBD2
j_gene: TRBJ2-2
abundance: few
v_gene: TRBV5-4
CDR3nt: TGTGCCAGCAGCTTCGGGGGGGTCGCCGGGGAGCTGTTTTTT
CDR3aa: CASSFGGVAGELFF

d_gene: NA
j_gene: TRBJ2-1
abundance: few
v_gene: TRBV28
CDR3nt: TGTGCCAGCAGTCCCCGACAAGAGATACACAATGAGCAGTTCTTC
CDR3aa: CASSPRQEIHNEQFF

d_gene: NA
j_gene: TRBJ2-1
abundance: few
v_gene: TRBV5-1
CDR3nt: TGCGCCAGCAGCTTGGCTGACAGGAGTGAGCAGTTCTTC
CDR3aa: CASSLADRSEQFF

d_gene: NA
j_gene: TRBJ2-5
abundance: many
v_gene: TRBV19
CDR3nt: TGTGCCAGTAGTTCGGGGCGGCAAGAGACCCAGTACTTC
CDR3aa: CASSSGRQETQYF

d_gene: NA
j_gene: TRBJ2-7
abundance: many
v_gene: TRBV2
CDR3nt: TGTGCCAGCAGTGTGGACAGTTTTTACGAGCAGTACTTC
CDR3aa: CASSVDSFYEQYF

d_gene: NA
j_gene: TRBJ2-3
abundance: NA
v_gene: TRBV7-9
CDR3nt: TGTGCCAGCAGCTTTAGCGACACCCCAGATACGCAGTATTTT
CDR3aa: CASSFSDTPDTQYF

d_gene: NA
j_gene: TRBJ1-2
abundance: many
v_gene: TRBV12-3/TRBV12-4
CDR3nt: TGTGCCAGCCGAACACAGGGAGGAGGCTACACCTTC
CDR3aa: CASRTQGGGYTF

d_gene: TRBD2
j_gene: TRBJ2-3
abundance: few
v_gene: TRBV12-3/TRBV12-4
CDR3nt: TGTGCCAGCATCCGGACTAGCGCTGATACGCAGTATTTT
CDR3aa: CASIRTSADTQYF

d_gene: TRBD2
j_gene: TRBJ2-1
abundance: many
v_gene: TRBV9
CDR3nt: TGTGCCAGCAGCGCAACTAGCGGGAGAGGGGCAGGTGAGCAGTTCTTC
CDR3aa: CASSATSGRGAGEQFF

d_gene: NA
j_gene: TRBJ2-2
abundance: NA
v_gene: TRBV4-1
CDR3nt: TGCGCCAGCAGCCGGGGGGACAGCTTGACCGGGGAGCTGTTTTTT
CDR3aa: CASSRGDSLTGELFF

d_gene: TRBD1
j_gene: TRBJ1-1
abundance: NA
v_gene: TRBV12-3/TRBV12-4
CDR3nt: TGTGCCAGCAGTTTAGGGACAGGACGTGTGGCCACTGAAGCTTTCTTT
CDR3aa: CASSLGTGRVATEAFF

d_gene: TRBD1
j_gene: TRBJ2-7
abundance: many
v_gene: TRBV6-2/TRBV6-3
CDR3nt: TGTGCCAGCAGCCCGACAGGGGACTTCTCCTACGAGCAGTACTTC
CDR3aa: CASSPTGDFSYEQYF

d_gene: TRBD2
j_gene: TRBJ2-5
abundance: NA
v_gene: TRBV7-8
CDR3nt: TGTGCCAGCAGCTTACTAGCGGGAGGAGAGGGCGTTGGGACCCAGTACTTC
CDR3aa: CASSLLAGGEGVGTQYF

d_gene: TRBD1
j_gene: TRBJ2-1
abundance: NA
v_gene: TRBV28
CDR3nt: TGTGCCAGCAGTGCCGGGACAGGGGTTAAGGGGAGCGTTCTCAATGAGCGGTTCTTC
CDR3aa: CASSAGTGVKGSVLNERFF

d_gene: NA
j_gene: TRBJ2-1
abundance: many
v_gene: TRBV9
CDR3nt: TGTGCCAGCAGCCCGGACCCGGGACAACAGAATGAGCAGTTCTTC
CDR3aa: CASSPDPGQQNEQFF

d_gene: TRBD2
j_gene: TRBJ2-1
abundance: many
v_gene: TRBV10-3
CDR3nt: TGTGCCATCAGTTTCGCGGGAGGGTACAATGAGCAGTTCTTC
CDR3aa: CAISFAGGYNEQFF

d_gene: TRBD2
j_gene: TRBJ2-7
abundance: many
v_gene: TRBV11-3
CDR3nt: TGTGCCAGCAGTTGGGGCAGGGGGCTAGCGGGAGCTTACGAGCAGTACTTC
CDR3aa: CASSWGRGLAGAYEQYF

d_gene: NA
j_gene: TRBJ1-5
abundance: few
v_gene: TRBV5-1
CDR3nt: TGCGCCAGCAGCTTCCATCCGACAGATCAGCCCCAGCATTTT
CDR3aa: CASSFHPTDQPQHF

d_gene: TRBD2
j_gene: TRBJ2-3
abundance: many
v_gene: TRBV9
CDR3nt: TGTGCCAGCAGCGTAGCCCCTAGCGGGAGGGCAGATACGCAGTATTTT
CDR3aa: CASSVAPSGRADTQYF

d_gene: NA
j_gene: TRBJ1-5
abundance: many
v_gene: TRBV27
CDR3nt: TGTGCCAGCAGTTTATCGGGTGTCGAAAGAGCCAAGGATGTCACAGATCAGCCCCAGCATTTT
CDR3aa: CASSLSGVERAKDVTDQPQHF

d_gene: TRBD1
j_gene: TRBJ2-7
abundance: many
v_gene: TRBV6-5
CDR3nt: TGTGCCAGCAGTTACTCGATTGCCGGGACAGGGCACGAGCAGTACTTC
CDR3aa: CASSYSIAGTGHEQYF

d_gene: TRBD2
j_gene: TRBJ2-2
abundance: many
v_gene: TRBV3-1
CDR3nt: TGTGCCAGCAGCCAGGCCGGGACTAGCTTCCGGGAGCTGTTTTTT
CDR3aa: CASSQAGTSFRELFF